This TCR beta chain derives from a study of siplizumab effects on memory and regulatory T cells. Overall study findings and caveats: No naive or memory phenotype could be assigned to roughly 75-97% of proliferating clones. A mean of approximately 69% of mappable alloreactive CD4+ clones were Treg-derived with siplizumab, compared with 26.9% in controls. A major contribution to the alloresponse seemed to be made by naive T cells, which seemed more diverse than memory cells.

It was 100,000 or so TCR templates that were assayed per sample. The table came from immunoSEQ multiplex PCR; TCRdb's copy has only in-frame clones and leaves some out. The data contain about 87,000 clones, roughly 86% of them singletons. This CDR3 contains 15 residues. Germline V gives CDR1 MGHRA, CDR2 YSYEKL. V lost 3 bases and J 0 bases, leaving 12 bases between the germline ends. As to this clone: Antigen specificity is unknown.

The source material was Tregs sorted from blood. This rearrangement joins TRBV4-1 to TRBJ2-7; the D is unclear. This TCR was sampled from a human donor in good health. CDR3 DNA sequence: TGCGCCAGCAGCCATTCTGACTCAAGCTCCTACGAGCAGTACTTC. This codes for CASSHSDSSSYEQYF.